The rows below give T cell receptor beta chains drawn from one sample of a study of cytomegalovirus exposure and HLA in healthy donors. TCRdb's table, derived via immunoSEQ multiplex PCR, lists solely in-frame clones and lacks some. The sample lists around 200,000 clones; 88% were seen once. Sample: PBMCs. The source is a woman aged 18 to 35 in good health and CMV-seronegative. CDR3s include the opening cysteine and the closing phenylalanine or tryptophan. Each record gives: J gene, clone size, D gene, V gene, CDR3 protein, CDR3 DNA. The D gene is left open where the match is weak. Only some rows state a clone size, as once, few, many or a class for expanded clones.

J: TRBJ1-1; size: NA; D: TRBD1; V: TRBV18; CDR3: CASSPTGSGAFF; DNA: TGTGCCAGCTCACCGACAGGGTCGGGGGCTTTCTTT
J: TRBJ1-2; size: NA; D: NA; V: TRBV6-1; CDR3: CASSDTARGGYYGYTF; DNA: TGTGCCAGCAGTGATACCGCACGCGGGGGGTACTATGGCTACACCTTC
J: TRBJ2-7; size: once; D: NA; V: TRBV4-2; CDR3: CASSQPQTSYEQYF; DNA: TGTGCCAGCAGCCAACCGCAGACTAGTTACGAGCAGTACTTC
J: TRBJ2-4; size: NA; D: TRBD2; V: TRBV27; CDR3: CASSLLAGVGNIQYF; DNA: TGTGCCAGCAGTTTACTAGCGGGAGTGGGTAACATTCAGTACTTC
J: TRBJ2-1; size: NA; D: NA; V: TRBV11-3; CDR3: CASSLAVAGYNEQFF; DNA: TGTGCCAGCAGCTTAGCCGTGGCGGGCTACAATGAGCAGTTCTTC
J: TRBJ2-2; size: NA; D: NA; V: TRBV6-8; CDR3: CASSYVRTAPNTGELFF; DNA: TGTGCCAGCAGTTACGTTCGGACTGCTCCGAACACCGGGGAGCTGTTTTTT
J: TRBJ2-5; size: NA; D: NA; V: TRBV4-1; CDR3: CASSQDGDLKEETQYF; DNA: TGCGCCAGCAGCCAAGACGGCGACCTTAAGGAGGAGACCCAGTACTTC
J: TRBJ1-4; size: NA; D: TRBD1; V: TRBV30; CDR3: CAGGTGGATNEKLFF; DNA: TGTGCCGGGGGGACAGGGGGTGCGACTAATGAAAAACTGTTTTTT
J: TRBJ2-3; size: NA; D: TRBD1; V: TRBV9; CDR3: CASSFRMTGSSTDTQYF; DNA: TGTGCCAGCAGCTTTCGTATGACAGGGTCGAGCACAGATACGCAGTATTTT
J: TRBJ1-5; size: NA; D: NA; V: TRBV7-2; CDR3: CASSSDSFQPQHF; DNA: TGTGCCAGCAGCTCGGACTCTTTCCAGCCCCAGCATTTT
J: TRBJ2-1; size: NA; D: NA; V: TRBV4-2; CDR3: CASSYSPFREVNEQFF; DNA: TGTGCCAGCAGCTACTCGCCGTTCCGGGAAGTCAACGAGCAGTTCTTC
J: TRBJ2-1; size: NA; D: TRBD2; V: TRBV25-1; CDR3: CASSPNPGLAPNEQFF; DNA: TGTGCCAGCAGTCCAAATCCCGGACTAGCGCCCAATGAGCAGTTCTTC
J: TRBJ2-7; size: NA; D: TRBD1; V: TRBV19; CDR3: CASSPSYGTGTGEQYF; DNA: TGTGCCAGTAGCCCCTCGTACGGGACAGGAACGGGCGAGCAGTACTTC
J: TRBJ1-2; size: once; D: NA; V: TRBV27; CDR3: CASSLKLASDFQYGYTF; DNA: TGTGCCAGCAGTTTAAAGTTGGCATCCGACTTCCAATATGGCTACACCTTC
J: TRBJ2-3; size: NA; D: NA; V: TRBV2; CDR3: CASTGSTDTQYF; DNA: TGTGCCAGTACAGGGAGCACAGATACGCAGTATTTT
J: TRBJ1-2; size: NA; D: TRBD1; V: TRBV7-9; CDR3: CASSPGTGRFYGYTF; DNA: TGTGCCAGCAGCCCCGGGACAGGGCGCTTCTATGGCTACACCTTC
J: TRBJ1-4; size: NA; D: NA; V: TRBV4-1; CDR3: CASSQDSPRNEKLFF; DNA: TGCGCCAGCAGCCAAGATTCGCCCAGAAATGAAAAACTGTTTTTT
J: TRBJ2-1; size: NA; D: TRBD2; V: TRBV30; CDR3: CAWTIGLAGGIGEQFF; DNA: TGTGCCTGGACCATAGGACTAGCGGGAGGGATTGGGGAGCAGTTCTTC
J: TRBJ2-7; size: NA; D: TRBD1; V: TRBV27; CDR3: CASSFFGRGNEQYF; DNA: TGTGCCAGCAGTTTCTTCGGCAGGGGGAACGAGCAGTACTTC
J: TRBJ1-5; size: NA; D: NA; V: TRBV28; CDR3: CASSFYRVRSNQPQHF; DNA: TGTGCCAGCAGTTTTTACAGGGTACGGAGCAATCAGCCCCAGCATTTT
J: TRBJ1-2; size: few; D: TRBD1; V: TRBV4-3; CDR3: CASSHGQGSGGYTF; DNA: TGCGCCAGCAGCCACGGACAGGGGTCGGGCGGCTACACCTTC
J: TRBJ2-6; size: NA; D: NA; V: TRBV9; CDR3: CASSASRGLEGGANVLTF; DNA: TGTGCCAGCAGCGCTTCGCGGGGTCTGGAGGGAGGGGCCAACGTCCTGACTTTC
J: TRBJ1-5; size: NA; D: NA; V: TRBV5-4; CDR3: CASSSSTASEPQHF; DNA: TGTGCCAGCAGCTCCTCGACAGCTTCAGAGCCCCAGCATTTT
J: TRBJ2-7; size: NA; D: TRBD1; V: TRBV9; CDR3: CASSAKISGQGLYEQYF; DNA: TGTGCCAGCAGCGCTAAAATTAGTGGACAGGGGCTGTACGAGCAGTACTTC
J: TRBJ2-1; size: NA; D: TRBD2; V: TRBV29-1; CDR3: CSAVLAGALNEQFF; DNA: TGCAGCGCCGTACTAGCGGGAGCCCTCAATGAGCAGTTCTTC
J: TRBJ1-1; size: NA; D: NA; V: TRBV5-4; CDR3: CASSLGVGAAFF; DNA: TGTGCCAGCAGCTTGGGGGTGGGAGCGGCTTTCTTT
J: TRBJ2-7; size: NA; D: NA; V: TRBV27; CDR3: CASSQRGSYEQYF; DNA: TGTGCCAGCAGTCAACGGGGTTCCTACGAGCAGTACTTC
J: TRBJ2-7; size: NA; D: NA; V: TRBV5-8; CDR3: CASSLFGGRSSYEQYF; DNA: TGTGCCAGCAGCCTTTTTGGGGGCCGTAGCTCCTACGAGCAGTACTTC
J: TRBJ2-7; size: NA; D: NA; V: TRBV9; CDR3: CASSVGSSAYYEQYF; DNA: TGTGCCAGCAGCGTAGGCTCTAGCGCTTACTACGAGCAGTACTTC
J: TRBJ2-3; size: NA; D: NA; V: TRBV25-1; CDR3: CASSEYIQGSSADTQYF; DNA: TGTGCCAGCAGTGAATATATTCAGGGGAGCTCCGCAGATACGCAGTATTTT
J: TRBJ1-1; size: NA; D: NA; V: TRBV27; CDR3: CASHTSRGEAFF; DNA: TGTGCCAGTCACACTTCCAGGGGTGAAGCTTTCTTT
J: TRBJ1-5; size: NA; D: TRBD1; V: TRBV27; CDR3: CASRSDRLNNQPQHF; DNA: TGTGCCAGCAGATCGGACAGGCTAAACAATCAGCCCCAGCATTTT
J: TRBJ2-3; size: NA; D: NA; V: TRBV18; CDR3: CSGGASTDTQYF; DNA: TGTTCCGGCGGGGCTAGCACAGATACGCAGTATTTT
J: TRBJ1-1; size: NA; D: TRBD1; V: TRBV6-1; CDR3: CASSELGTGNTEAFF; DNA: TGTGCCAGCAGTGAACTCGGGACAGGTAACACTGAAGCTTTCTTT
J: TRBJ2-7; size: NA; D: TRBD1; V: TRBV5-1; CDR3: CASSLEWTGTYEQYF; DNA: TGCGCCAGCAGCTTGGAGTGGACAGGGACCTACGAGCAGTACTTC
J: TRBJ2-1; size: NA; D: NA; V: TRBV5-6; CDR3: CASTLLAGNEQFF; DNA: TGTGCCAGCACTCTCTTAGCAGGGAATGAGCAGTTCTTC
J: TRBJ1-3; size: NA; D: NA; V: TRBV7-2; CDR3: CASSLSWGAGNTIYF; DNA: TGTGCCAGCAGCTTAAGTTGGGGGGCTGGAAACACCATATATTTT
J: TRBJ2-7; size: NA; D: TRBD2; V: TRBV9; CDR3: CASSGISGSEQYF; DNA: TGTGCCAGCAGCGGAATTAGCGGGAGCGAGCAGTACTTC
J: TRBJ2-7; size: NA; D: TRBD1; V: TRBV4-1; CDR3: CASSQKQGGTYEQYF; DNA: TGCGCCAGCAGCCAGAAACAGGGGGGAACCTACGAGCAGTACTTC
J: TRBJ2-1; size: NA; D: TRBD2; V: TRBV14; CDR3: CASSPAYRLAGVHEQFF; DNA: TGTGCCAGCAGCCCCGCCTACAGACTAGCGGGAGTCCATGAGCAGTTCTTC
J: TRBJ2-4; size: once; D: NA; V: TRBV6-6; CDR3: CASSYLDRKNIQYF; DNA: TGTGCCAGCAGTTACTTGGACAGAAAAAACATTCAGTACTTC
J: TRBJ1-3; size: NA; D: NA; V: TRBV9; CDR3: CASTGDMENTIYF; DNA: TGTGCCAGCACTGGTGACATGGAAAACACCATATATTTT
J: TRBJ2-7; size: NA; D: NA; V: TRBV29-1; CDR3: CSVRVALAYEQYF; DNA: TGCAGCGTTAGAGTAGCGCTTGCCTACGAGCAGTACTTC
J: TRBJ2-3; size: many; D: NA; V: TRBV28; CDR3: CAGGLADTQYF; DNA: TGTGCCGGAGGGCTAGCAGATACGCAGTATTTT
J: TRBJ2-7; size: NA; D: NA; V: TRBV5-6; CDR3: CASSSGTSEQYF; DNA: TGTGCCAGCAGCTCGGGGACAAGCGAGCAGTACTTC
J: TRBJ1-2; size: NA; D: NA; V: TRBV7-3; CDR3: CASSLSPGVVGGYTF; DNA: TGTGCCAGCAGCTTAAGTCCCGGTGTCGTGGGCGGCTACACCTTC